These T cell receptor beta chains were read from a single sample in a study of human T cells and chemical hapten exposure. TCRdb analysed the RACE reads with MiXCR anew, one entry per CDR3 protein. The sample has some 78,000 distinct CDR3 sequences; over 8.5% are singletons. The sample comprised whole blood. The receptors shown here come from a male donor in good health. Some clones in this sample may be carry-over from other donors' samples. Both conserved end residues are part of each CDR3.

v_gene	j_gene	CDR3aa
TRBV10-3	TRBJ2-1	CAISYSGLAGVYNEQFF
TRBV20-1	TRBJ2-3	CSASGSGGALSTDTQYF
TRBV9	TRBJ1-2	CASTSIPAAKDGYTF
TRBV5-5	TRBJ1-1	CASSSAGMNTEAFF
TRBV18	TRBJ1-2	CASERDRGLYGYTF
TRBV12-3/TRBV12-4	TRBJ1-1	CASSFSRGIGGTEAFF
TRBV6-5	TRBJ1-1	CASSRAAARAGFGTEAFF
TRBV29-1	TRBJ1-1	CSVESRGGAPVGAFF
TRBV6-1	TRBJ1-5	CASRGDRAKPQHF
TRBV20-1	TRBJ2-3	CSAYHREPSTDTQYF
TRBV20-1	TRBJ1-1	CSARDPDRENTEAFF
TRBV5-1	TRBJ1-3	CASSLTALSSGNTIYF